Listed below are T cell receptor beta chains from one sample, sequenced in a study of blood T cell repertoires in COVID-19. Generated by immunoSEQ multiplex PCR, the TCRdb table keeps only in-frame clones and is missing some. The profile shows approximately 50,000 clones, around 80% of them singletons. The sequencing sample was made of peripheral blood. These receptors came from a man aged 70 or older with acute or convalescent COVID-19. CDR3s include the opening cysteine and the closing phenylalanine or tryptophan. The order of the fields is clone size, D gene, V gene, J gene, CDR3 length, CDR3 protein, CDR3 DNA. A D gene is named only where the DNA matches it firmly. The listing skips clone size in some rows; elsewhere it reads once, few, many or a size class.

clone size: few
D gene: .
V gene: TRBV19
J gene: TRBJ1-2
CDR3 length: 14
CDR3 protein: CASSIGAPDYGYTF
CDR3 DNA: TGTGCCAGTAGTATAGGGGCGCCGGACTATGGCTACACCTTC

clone size: .
D gene: .
V gene: TRBV15
J gene: TRBJ1-6
CDR3 length: 13
CDR3 protein: CATSKGVNSPLHF
CDR3 DNA: TGTGCCACCAGCAAAGGGGTTAATTCACCCCTCCACTTT

clone size: few
D gene: TRBD1
V gene: TRBV6-5
J gene: TRBJ2-7
CDR3 length: 15
CDR3 protein: CASWFATGGESEQYF
CDR3 DNA: TGTGCCAGCTGGTTCGCAACAGGGGGCGAATCCGAGCAGTACTTC

clone size: .
D gene: TRBD1
V gene: TRBV7-2
J gene: TRBJ2-3
CDR3 length: 16
CDR3 protein: CASSPGQGLGTDTQYF
CDR3 DNA: TGTGCCAGCAGCCCGGGACAGGGTTTGGGCACAGATACGCAGTATTTT

clone size: .
D gene: .
V gene: TRBV5-5
J gene: TRBJ1-2
CDR3 length: 12
CDR3 protein: CASSLLRAGYTF
CDR3 DNA: TGTGCCAGCAGCTTGCTGAGGGCGGGCTACACCTTC

clone size: once
D gene: TRBD1
V gene: TRBV10-3
J gene: TRBJ1-3
CDR3 length: 15
CDR3 protein: CATRSQGNWGNTIYF
CDR3 DNA: TGTGCCACGAGATCACAGGGGAACTGGGGAAACACCATATATTTT

clone size: .
D gene: .
V gene: TRBV6-5
J gene: TRBJ1-1
CDR3 length: 13
CDR3 protein: CASRGGGGTEAFF
CDR3 DNA: TGTGCCAGCAGGGGTGGGGGAGGCACTGAAGCTTTCTTT

clone size: .
D gene: TRBD1
V gene: TRBV5-1
J gene: TRBJ1-2
CDR3 length: 13
CDR3 protein: CASSSDRGYGYTF
CDR3 DNA: TGCGCCAGCAGCTCGGACAGGGGCTATGGCTACACCTTC

clone size: once
D gene: TRBD1
V gene: TRBV6-5
J gene: TRBJ1-1
CDR3 length: 15
CDR3 protein: CASSYRGQGASEAFF
CDR3 DNA: TGTGCCAGCAGTTACCGGGGACAGGGGGCCTCTGAAGCTTTCTTT

clone size: .
D gene: .
V gene: TRBV6-1
J gene: TRBJ2-7
CDR3 length: 17
CDR3 protein: CASSEPTIASAPYEQYF
CDR3 DNA: TGTGCCAGCAGTGAACCGACCATTGCTAGCGCCCCCTACGAGCAGTACTTC

clone size: .
D gene: .
V gene: TRBV7-9
J gene: TRBJ1-2
CDR3 length: 12
CDR3 protein: CASSPRTAGYTF
CDR3 DNA: TGTGCCAGCAGCCCGCGGACAGCCGGCTACACCTTC

clone size: .
D gene: .
V gene: TRBV15
J gene: TRBJ1-2
CDR3 length: 14
CDR3 protein: CATSRDNVAKGYTF
CDR3 DNA: TGTGCCACCAGCAGAGATAACGTCGCTAAGGGCTACACCTTC

clone size: .
D gene: TRBD1
V gene: TRBV5-1
J gene: TRBJ2-3
CDR3 length: 15
CDR3 protein: CASSKDRPTTDTQYF
CDR3 DNA: TGCGCCAGCAGCAAGGACAGGCCAACCACAGATACGCAGTATTTT

clone size: .
D gene: TRBD2
V gene: TRBV7-2
J gene: TRBJ2-3
CDR3 length: 16
CDR3 protein: CASSLGASGGGDTQYF
CDR3 DNA: TGTGCCAGCAGCTTAGGGGCCAGCGGGGGAGGAGATACGCAGTATTTT

clone size: few
D gene: TRBD1
V gene: TRBV5-6
J gene: TRBJ1-1
CDR3 length: 14
CDR3 protein: CASRRQGGDTEAFF
CDR3 DNA: TGTGCCAGCAGGCGTCAGGGGGGCGACACTGAAGCTTTCTTT

clone size: .
D gene: .
V gene: TRBV5-1
J gene: TRBJ1-1
CDR3 length: 15
CDR3 protein: CASSLTEKLYTEAFF
CDR3 DNA: TGCGCCAGCAGCCTGACAGAAAAGTTGTACACTGAAGCTTTCTTT

clone size: few
D gene: .
V gene: TRBV9
J gene: TRBJ1-2
CDR3 length: 13
CDR3 protein: CASSVGQDYGYTF
CDR3 DNA: TGTGCCAGCAGCGTAGGACAGGACTATGGCTACACCTTC

clone size: .
D gene: .
V gene: TRBV19
J gene: TRBJ2-2
CDR3 length: 15
CDR3 protein: CASSIVPRGGGELFF
CDR3 DNA: TGTGCCAGTAGTATAGTTCCTAGAGGAGGCGGGGAGCTGTTTTTT

clone size: few
D gene: .
V gene: TRBV19
J gene: TRBJ2-7
CDR3 length: 16
CDR3 protein: CASSARLFPTDYEQYF
CDR3 DNA: TGTGCCAGTAGTGCCCGACTATTCCCCACGGATTACGAGCAGTACTTC

clone size: .
D gene: .
V gene: TRBV19
J gene: TRBJ1-1
CDR3 length: 15
CDR3 protein: CASSPATGMNTEAFF
CDR3 DNA: TGTGCCAGTAGTCCCGCGACAGGTATGAACACTGAAGCTTTCTTT

clone size: once
D gene: .
V gene: TRBV4-1
J gene: TRBJ2-1
CDR3 length: 15
CDR3 protein: CASSQAGISYNEQFF
CDR3 DNA: TGCGCCAGCAGCCAGGCCGGGATATCCTACAATGAGCAGTTCTTC

clone size: .
D gene: .
V gene: TRBV5-8
J gene: TRBJ1-5
CDR3 length: 15
CDR3 protein: CASSFEVASNQPQHF
CDR3 DNA: TGTGCCAGCAGCTTTGAGGTAGCTAGCAATCAGCCCCAGCATTTT

clone size: .
D gene: .
V gene: TRBV5-6
J gene: TRBJ2-1
CDR3 length: 14
CDR3 protein: CASSLGTGLDEQFF
CDR3 DNA: TGTGCCAGCAGCTTGGGGACGGGATTGGATGAGCAGTTCTTC

clone size: .
D gene: .
V gene: TRBV4-1
J gene: TRBJ1-5
CDR3 length: 15
CDR3 protein: CASSQVLGRNQPQHF
CDR3 DNA: TGCGCCAGCAGCCAAGTTTTGGGGCGCAATCAGCCCCAGCATTTT

clone size: once
D gene: .
V gene: TRBV4-1
J gene: TRBJ2-1
CDR3 length: 15
CDR3 protein: CASSPDTPSYNEQFF
CDR3 DNA: TGCGCCAGCAGCCCTGACACGCCATCCTACAATGAGCAGTTCTTC

clone size: .
D gene: .
V gene: TRBV3-1/TRBV3-2
J gene: TRBJ2-3
CDR3 length: 14
CDR3 protein: CASSQDWTTDTQYF
CDR3 DNA: TGTGCCAGCAGCCAAGATTGGACAACCGATACGCAGTATTTT

clone size: .
D gene: .
V gene: TRBV13
J gene: TRBJ1-6
CDR3 length: 15
CDR3 protein: CASSLYDKRDSPLHF
CDR3 DNA: TGTGCCAGCAGCCTCTACGATAAACGGGATTCACCCCTCCACTTT

clone size: .
D gene: TRBD1
V gene: TRBV3-1/TRBV3-2
J gene: TRBJ2-7
CDR3 length: 14
CDR3 protein: CASSPFRGSYEQYF
CDR3 DNA: TGTGCCAGCAGCCCCTTCAGGGGGTCCTACGAGCAGTACTTC

clone size: .
D gene: TRBD2
V gene: TRBV19
J gene: TRBJ2-3
CDR3 length: 16
CDR3 protein: CASSLRTSGSTDTQYF
CDR3 DNA: TGTGCCAGTAGTCTCAGGACTAGCGGGAGCACAGATACGCAGTATTTT

clone size: .
D gene: .
V gene: TRBV7-6
J gene: TRBJ1-1
CDR3 length: 13
CDR3 protein: CASSLGRNTEAFF
CDR3 DNA: TGTGCCAGCAGCTTAGGCAGGAACACTGAAGCTTTCTTT

clone size: few
D gene: .
V gene: TRBV28
J gene: TRBJ1-6
CDR3 length: 13
CDR3 protein: CASTGDRDSPLHF
CDR3 DNA: TGTGCCAGCACCGGTGACAGAGACTCACCCCTCCACTTT

clone size: .
D gene: .
V gene: TRBV18
J gene: TRBJ1-1
CDR3 length: 16
CDR3 protein: CASSPRGEGMNTEAFF
CDR3 DNA: TGTGCCAGCTCACCACGGGGGGAAGGGATGAACACTGAAGCTTTCTTT

clone size: once
D gene: TRBD2
V gene: TRBV11-2
J gene: TRBJ2-3
CDR3 length: 13
CDR3 protein: CASASGSMYTQYF
CDR3 DNA: TGTGCCAGCGCTAGCGGGAGTATGTATACGCAGTATTTT

clone size: .
D gene: .
V gene: TRBV7-2
J gene: TRBJ2-2
CDR3 length: 15
CDR3 protein: CASSLARVPTGELFF
CDR3 DNA: TGTGCCAGCAGCTTAGCGCGGGTTCCCACCGGGGAGCTGTTTTTT

clone size: .
D gene: .
V gene: TRBV6-1
J gene: TRBJ1-3
CDR3 length: 12
CDR3 protein: CASSEYPNTIYF
CDR3 DNA: TGTGCCAGCAGTGAATATCCGAACACCATATATTTT

clone size: .
D gene: TRBD2
V gene: TRBV27
J gene: TRBJ2-5
CDR3 length: 16
CDR3 protein: CASSLSSGSFGETQYF
CDR3 DNA: TGTGCCAGCAGTTTATCTAGCGGGTCGTTCGGAGAGACCCAGTACTTC

clone size: .
D gene: TRBD1
V gene: TRBV7-4
J gene: TRBJ1-6
CDR3 length: 20
CDR3 protein: CASSLSRDRSSDWADSPLHF
CDR3 DNA: TGTGCCAGCAGCTTATCCCGGGACAGATCGTCCGACTGGGCGGATTCACCCCTCCACTTT

clone size: .
D gene: TRBD1
V gene: TRBV5-1
J gene: TRBJ1-1
CDR3 length: 15
CDR3 protein: CASSPGTGWDTEAFF
CDR3 DNA: TGCGCCAGCAGCCCCGGGACAGGGTGGGACACTGAAGCTTTCTTT

clone size: few
D gene: TRBD2
V gene: TRBV7-2
J gene: TRBJ2-5
CDR3 length: 15
CDR3 protein: CASSLSSSGQETQYF
CDR3 DNA: TGTGCCAGCAGCTTAAGCTCTAGCGGGCAAGAGACCCAGTACTTC

clone size: .
D gene: .
V gene: TRBV7-9
J gene: TRBJ2-5
CDR3 length: 16
CDR3 protein: CASSLAQGGAGETQYF
CDR3 DNA: TGTGCCAGCAGCTTAGCGCAGGGCGGGGCGGGGGAGACCCAGTACTTC

clone size: .
D gene: .
V gene: TRBV12-3/TRBV12-4
J gene: TRBJ2-3
CDR3 length: 11
CDR3 protein: CASSFYDTQYF
CDR3 DNA: TGTGCCAGCAGTTTCTACGATACGCAGTATTTT

clone size: .
D gene: TRBD2
V gene: TRBV5-1
J gene: TRBJ2-1
CDR3 length: 15
CDR3 protein: CASSSTSGIYNEQFF
CDR3 DNA: TGCGCCAGCAGCTCGACTAGCGGGATATACAATGAGCAGTTCTTC

clone size: .
D gene: TRBD2
V gene: TRBV5-1
J gene: TRBJ2-1
CDR3 length: 18
CDR3 protein: CASSLMAGGGGSYNEQFF
CDR3 DNA: TGCGCCAGCAGCTTGATGGCAGGTGGCGGGGGCTCCTACAATGAGCAGTTCTTC

clone size: .
D gene: .
V gene: TRBV5-1
J gene: TRBJ2-2
CDR3 length: 15
CDR3 protein: CASSDQRPGTGELFF
CDR3 DNA: TGCGCCAGCAGCGACCAAAGACCGGGGACCGGGGAGCTGTTTTTT

clone size: .
D gene: TRBD1
V gene: TRBV24-1
J gene: TRBJ2-1
CDR3 length: 15
CDR3 protein: CATSTGTGGHNEQFF
CDR3 DNA: TGTGCCACCAGTACCGGGACAGGCGGCCACAATGAGCAGTTCTTC

clone size: .
D gene: .
V gene: TRBV6-6
J gene: TRBJ2-7
CDR3 length: 12
CDR3 protein: CASSPQGYEQYF
CDR3 DNA: TGTGCCAGCAGCCCACAGGGTTACGAGCAGTACTTC

clone size: .
D gene: .
V gene: TRBV2
J gene: TRBJ1-3
CDR3 length: 16
CDR3 protein: CASRERLTSSGNTIYF
CDR3 DNA: TGTGCCAGCAGAGAAAGGTTGACAAGCTCTGGAAACACCATATATTTT

clone size: .
D gene: TRBD1
V gene: TRBV6-5
J gene: TRBJ1-4
CDR3 length: 14
CDR3 protein: CASSPGQGIEKLFF
CDR3 DNA: TGTGCCAGCAGTCCGGGACAGGGTATAGAAAAACTGTTTTTT

clone size: .
D gene: .
V gene: TRBV11-3
J gene: TRBJ2-1
CDR3 length: 16
CDR3 protein: CASSLSPGLGNNEQFF
CDR3 DNA: TGTGCCAGCAGCTTATCCCCGGGACTCGGAAACAATGAGCAGTTCTTC

clone size: .
D gene: TRBD2
V gene: TRBV2
J gene: TRBJ2-7
CDR3 length: 15
CDR3 protein: CASTRLAGSSYEQYF
CDR3 DNA: TGTGCCAGCACCCGACTAGCGGGGAGCTCCTACGAGCAGTACTTC

clone size: .
D gene: .
V gene: TRBV7-2
J gene: TRBJ2-3
CDR3 length: 13
CDR3 protein: CASSLEAGRTQYF
CDR3 DNA: TGTGCCAGCAGCTTAGAGGCAGGTAGAACGCAGTATTTT